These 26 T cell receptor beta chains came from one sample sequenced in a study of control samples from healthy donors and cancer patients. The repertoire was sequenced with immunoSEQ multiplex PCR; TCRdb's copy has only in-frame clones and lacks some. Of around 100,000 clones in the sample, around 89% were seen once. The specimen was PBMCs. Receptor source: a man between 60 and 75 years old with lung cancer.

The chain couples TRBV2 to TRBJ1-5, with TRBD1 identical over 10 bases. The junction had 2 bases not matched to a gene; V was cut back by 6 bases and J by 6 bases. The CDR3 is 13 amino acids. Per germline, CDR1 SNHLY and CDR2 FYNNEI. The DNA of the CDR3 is TGTGCCAGCAGGACAGGGGGCCTTCAGCCCCAGCATTTT. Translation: CASRTGGLQPQHF. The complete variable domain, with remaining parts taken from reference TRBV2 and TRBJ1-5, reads EPEVTQTPSHQVTQMGQEVILRCVPISNHLYFYWYRQILGQKVEFLVSFYNNEISEKSEIFDDQFSVERPDGSNFTLKIRSTKLEDSAMYFCASRTGGLQPQHFGDGTRLSIL.

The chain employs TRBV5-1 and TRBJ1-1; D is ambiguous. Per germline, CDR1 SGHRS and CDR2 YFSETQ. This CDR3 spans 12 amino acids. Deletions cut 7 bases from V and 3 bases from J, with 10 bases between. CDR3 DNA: TGCGCCAGCTCTAAGGCGGACACTGAAGCTTTCTTT. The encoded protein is CASSKADTEAFF. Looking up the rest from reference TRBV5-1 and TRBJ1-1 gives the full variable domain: KAGVTQTPRYLIKTRGQQVTLSCSPISGHRSVSWYQQTPGQGLQFLFEYFSETQRNKGNFPGRFSGRQFSNSRSEMNVSTLELGDSALYLCASSKADTEAFFGQGTRLTVV.

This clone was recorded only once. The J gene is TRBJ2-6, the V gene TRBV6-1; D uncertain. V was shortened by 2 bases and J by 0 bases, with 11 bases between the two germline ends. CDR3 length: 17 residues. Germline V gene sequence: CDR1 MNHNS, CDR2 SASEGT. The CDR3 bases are TGTGCCAGCAGTGAAAATAACGAAAGCTCTGGGGCCAACGTCCTGACTTTC. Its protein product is CASSENNESSGANVLTF.

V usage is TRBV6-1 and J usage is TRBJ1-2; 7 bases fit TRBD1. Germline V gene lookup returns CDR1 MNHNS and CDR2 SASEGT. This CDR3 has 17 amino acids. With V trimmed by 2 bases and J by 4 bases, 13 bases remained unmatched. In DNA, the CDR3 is TGTGCCAGCAGTGAACCGAACGGAGGCAGGGGGGGCTATGGCTACACCTTC. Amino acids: CASSEPNGGRGGYGYTF.

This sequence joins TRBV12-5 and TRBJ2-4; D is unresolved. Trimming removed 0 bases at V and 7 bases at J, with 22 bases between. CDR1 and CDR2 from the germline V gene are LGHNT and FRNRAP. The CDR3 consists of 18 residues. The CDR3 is CASGLVRDGEFPWNIQYF. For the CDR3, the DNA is TGTGCTAGTGGTTTGGTACGTGACGGAGAATTCCCGTGGAACATTCAGTACTTC.

CDR3 residues: CASRWGNRGDNYGYTF. In DNA form, the CDR3 reads TGTGCCAGCAGATGGGGGAACAGGGGGGATAACTATGGCTACACCTTC. The chain has TRBV21-1 and TRBJ1-2; the listed D gene, TRBD1, was not tested against the DNA. TRBV21-1 is a pseudogene locus. The CDR3 is made up of 16 amino acids.

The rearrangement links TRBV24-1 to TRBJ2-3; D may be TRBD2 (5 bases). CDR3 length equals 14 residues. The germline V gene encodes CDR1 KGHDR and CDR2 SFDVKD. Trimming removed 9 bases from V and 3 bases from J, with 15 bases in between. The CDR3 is CATSGKSRTDTQYF. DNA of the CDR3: TGTGCCACCTCCGGGAAGTCCAGAACAGATACGCAGTATTTT.

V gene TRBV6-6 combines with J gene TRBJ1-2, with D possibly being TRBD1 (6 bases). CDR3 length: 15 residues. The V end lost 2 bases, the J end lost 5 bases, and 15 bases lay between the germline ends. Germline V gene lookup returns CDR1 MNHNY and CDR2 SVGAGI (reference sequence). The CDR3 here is CASSYGPGAEYGYTF. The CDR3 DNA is TGTGCCAGCAGTTACGGTCCAGGGGCGGAGTATGGCTACACCTTC.

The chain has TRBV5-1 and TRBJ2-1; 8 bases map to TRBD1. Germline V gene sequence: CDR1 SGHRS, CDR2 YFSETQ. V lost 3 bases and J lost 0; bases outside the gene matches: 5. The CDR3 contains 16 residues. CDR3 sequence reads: CASSSGTGGSYNEQFF. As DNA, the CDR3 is TGCGCCAGCAGCTCCGGGACAGGTGGCTCCTACAATGAGCAGTTCTTC.

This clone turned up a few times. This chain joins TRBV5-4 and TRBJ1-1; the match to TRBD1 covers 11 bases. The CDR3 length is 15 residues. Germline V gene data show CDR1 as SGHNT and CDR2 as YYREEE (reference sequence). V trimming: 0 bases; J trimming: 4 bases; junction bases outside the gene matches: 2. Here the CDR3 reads CASSLGGQGGTEAFF. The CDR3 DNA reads TGTGCCAGCAGCTTGGGGGGACAGGGGGGCACTGAAGCTTTCTTT.

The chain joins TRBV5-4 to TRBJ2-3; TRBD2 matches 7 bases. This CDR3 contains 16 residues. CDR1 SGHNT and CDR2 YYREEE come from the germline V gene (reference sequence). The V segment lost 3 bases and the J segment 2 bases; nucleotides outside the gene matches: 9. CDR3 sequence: CASSSGRTRDTDTQYF. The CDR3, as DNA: TGTGCCAGCAGCTCAGGACGGACTAGGGACACAGATACGCAGTATTTT.

The CDR3 here is CASSVVGVIDGYTF. CDR3 DNA sequence: TGTGCCAGCAGCGTGGTAGGGGTGATCGATGGCTACACCTTC. The chain couples TRBV6-5 to TRBJ1-2, with D maybe TRBD1 (5 bases). Germline V CDR1 and CDR2: MNHEY, SVGAGI. With 6 bases removed from V and 6 bases from J, the gap between germline ends came to 17 bases. The CDR3 covers 14 residues.

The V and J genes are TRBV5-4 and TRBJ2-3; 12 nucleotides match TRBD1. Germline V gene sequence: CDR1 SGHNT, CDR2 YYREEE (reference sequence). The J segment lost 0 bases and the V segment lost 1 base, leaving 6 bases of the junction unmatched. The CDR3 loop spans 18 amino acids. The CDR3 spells CASSLPPGQGASTDTQYF. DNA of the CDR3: TGTGCCAGCAGCTTGCCGCCGGGACAGGGGGCTAGCACAGATACGCAGTATTTT.

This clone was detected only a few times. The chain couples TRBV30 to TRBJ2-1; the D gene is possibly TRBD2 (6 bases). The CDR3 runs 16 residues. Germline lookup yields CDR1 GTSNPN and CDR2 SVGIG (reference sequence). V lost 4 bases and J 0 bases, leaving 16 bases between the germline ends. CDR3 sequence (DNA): TGTGCCTGGATGATGCTTGGAGGGAGCTCCTACAATGAGCAGTTCTTC. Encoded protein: CAWMMLGGSSYNEQFF.

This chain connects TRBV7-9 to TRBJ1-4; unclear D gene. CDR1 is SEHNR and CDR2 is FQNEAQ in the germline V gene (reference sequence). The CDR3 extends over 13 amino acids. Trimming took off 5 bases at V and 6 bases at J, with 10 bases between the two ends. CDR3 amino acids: CASSRESYEKLFF. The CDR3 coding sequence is TGTGCCAGCAGCCGGGAGTCATATGAAAAACTGTTTTTT.

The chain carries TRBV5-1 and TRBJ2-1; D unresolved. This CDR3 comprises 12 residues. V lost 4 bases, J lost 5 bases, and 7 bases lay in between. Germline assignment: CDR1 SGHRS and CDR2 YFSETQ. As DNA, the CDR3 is TGCGCCAGCAGCAACCCTAACAATGAGCAGTTCTTC. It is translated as CASSNPNNEQFF.

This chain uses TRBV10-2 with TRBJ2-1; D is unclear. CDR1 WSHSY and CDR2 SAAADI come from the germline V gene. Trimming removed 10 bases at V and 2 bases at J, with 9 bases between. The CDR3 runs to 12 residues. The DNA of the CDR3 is TGCGCCACCTGTCCAGCCTACAATGAGCAGTTCTTC. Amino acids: CATCPAYNEQFF.

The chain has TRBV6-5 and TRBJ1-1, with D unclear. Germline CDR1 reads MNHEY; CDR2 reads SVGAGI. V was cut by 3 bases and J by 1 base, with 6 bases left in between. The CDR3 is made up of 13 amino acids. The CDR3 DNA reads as TGTGCCAGCAGTTATTACTCGAACACTGAAGCTTTCTTT. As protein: CASSYYSNTEAFF.

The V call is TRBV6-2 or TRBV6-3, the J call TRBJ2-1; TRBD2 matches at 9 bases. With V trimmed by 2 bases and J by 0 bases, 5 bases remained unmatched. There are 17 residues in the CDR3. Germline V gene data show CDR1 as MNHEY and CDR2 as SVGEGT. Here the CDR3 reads CASSYGVAGVSYNEQFF. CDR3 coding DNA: TGTGCCAGCAGTTACGGGGTAGCGGGGGTCTCCTACAATGAGCAGTTCTTC.

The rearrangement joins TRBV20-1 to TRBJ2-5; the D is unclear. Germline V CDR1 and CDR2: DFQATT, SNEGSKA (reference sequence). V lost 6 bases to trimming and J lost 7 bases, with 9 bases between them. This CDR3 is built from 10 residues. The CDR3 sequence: CSATQRTQYF. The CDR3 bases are TGCAGTGCGACTCAGAGGACCCAGTACTTC.

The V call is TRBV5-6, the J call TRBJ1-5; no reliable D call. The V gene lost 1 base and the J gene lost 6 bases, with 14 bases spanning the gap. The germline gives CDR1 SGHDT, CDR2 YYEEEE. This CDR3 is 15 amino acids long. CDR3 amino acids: CASSLQSLWSQPQHF. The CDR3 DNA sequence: TGTGCCAGCAGCTTGCAAAGTTTGTGGAGTCAGCCCCAGCATTTT.

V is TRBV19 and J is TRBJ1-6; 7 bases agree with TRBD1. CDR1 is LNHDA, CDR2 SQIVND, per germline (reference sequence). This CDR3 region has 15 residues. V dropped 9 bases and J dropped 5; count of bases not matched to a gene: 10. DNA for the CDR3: TGTGCCAGCCAGGGGGGCAGGGGGGATAATTCACCCCTCCACTTT. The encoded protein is CASQGGRGDNSPLHF.

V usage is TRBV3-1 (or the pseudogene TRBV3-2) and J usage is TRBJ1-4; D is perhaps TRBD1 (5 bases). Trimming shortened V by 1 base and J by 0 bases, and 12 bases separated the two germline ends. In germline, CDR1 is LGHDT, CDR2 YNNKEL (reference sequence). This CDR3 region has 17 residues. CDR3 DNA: TGTGCCAGCAGCCAAGCGTATAGGGGCGCAACTAATGAAAAACTGTTTTTT. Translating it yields CASSQAYRGATNEKLFF.

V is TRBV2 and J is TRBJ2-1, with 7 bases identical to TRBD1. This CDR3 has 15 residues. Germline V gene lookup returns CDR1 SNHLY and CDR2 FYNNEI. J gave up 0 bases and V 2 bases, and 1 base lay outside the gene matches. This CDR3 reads CASSERGLSYNEQFF. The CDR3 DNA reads TGTGCCAGCAGTGAAAGGGGGCTCTCCTACAATGAGCAGTTCTTC.

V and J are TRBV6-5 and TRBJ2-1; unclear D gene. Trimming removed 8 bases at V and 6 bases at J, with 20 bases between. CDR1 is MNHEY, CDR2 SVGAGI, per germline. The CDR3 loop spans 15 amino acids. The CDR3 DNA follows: TGTGCCAGCGGGTCCATAACAAGGGTGAGCAATGAGCAGTTCTTC. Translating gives CASGSITRVSNEQFF.

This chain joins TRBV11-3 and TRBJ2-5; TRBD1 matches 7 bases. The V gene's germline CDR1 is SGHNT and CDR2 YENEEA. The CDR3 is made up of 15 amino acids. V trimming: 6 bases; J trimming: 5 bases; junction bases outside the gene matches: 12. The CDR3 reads CASSTIATGRETQYF. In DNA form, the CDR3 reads TGTGCCAGCAGTACCATAGCGACAGGGCGGGAGACCCAGTACTTC.